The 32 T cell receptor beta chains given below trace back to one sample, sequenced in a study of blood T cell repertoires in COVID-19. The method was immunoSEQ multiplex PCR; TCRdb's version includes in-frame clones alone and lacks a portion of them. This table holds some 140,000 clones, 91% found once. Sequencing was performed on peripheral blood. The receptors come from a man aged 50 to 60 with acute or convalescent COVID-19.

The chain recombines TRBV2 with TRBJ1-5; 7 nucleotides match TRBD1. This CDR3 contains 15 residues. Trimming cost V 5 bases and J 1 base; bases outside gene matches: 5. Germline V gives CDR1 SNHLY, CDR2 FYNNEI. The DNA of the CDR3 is TGTGCCAGCAGTACCAACAGGGGAAGCAATCAGCCCCAGCATTTT. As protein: CASSTNRGSNQPQHF.

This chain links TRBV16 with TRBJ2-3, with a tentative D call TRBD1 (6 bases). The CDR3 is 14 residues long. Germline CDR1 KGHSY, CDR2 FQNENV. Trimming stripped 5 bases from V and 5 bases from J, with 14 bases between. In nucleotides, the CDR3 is TGTGCCAGCAGCTCACAGGGCAACATAGATACGCAGTATTTT. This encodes CASSSQGNIDTQYF.

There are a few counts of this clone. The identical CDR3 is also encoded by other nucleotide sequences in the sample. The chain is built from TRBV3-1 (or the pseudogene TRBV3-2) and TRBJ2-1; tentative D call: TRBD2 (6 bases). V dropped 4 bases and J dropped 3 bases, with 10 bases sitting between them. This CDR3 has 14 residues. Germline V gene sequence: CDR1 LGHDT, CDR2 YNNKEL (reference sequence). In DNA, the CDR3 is TGTGCCAGCAGCCCGTCCGGGGGCTACAATGAGCAGTTCTTC. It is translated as CASSPSGGYNEQFF.

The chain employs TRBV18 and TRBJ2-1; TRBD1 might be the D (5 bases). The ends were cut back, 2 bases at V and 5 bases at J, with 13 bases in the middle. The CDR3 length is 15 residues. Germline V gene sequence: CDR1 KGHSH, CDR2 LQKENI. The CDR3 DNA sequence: TGTGCCAGCTCACCAGCAGGCAGGGCGAACAATGAGCAGTTCTTC. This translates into CASSPAGRANNEQFF.

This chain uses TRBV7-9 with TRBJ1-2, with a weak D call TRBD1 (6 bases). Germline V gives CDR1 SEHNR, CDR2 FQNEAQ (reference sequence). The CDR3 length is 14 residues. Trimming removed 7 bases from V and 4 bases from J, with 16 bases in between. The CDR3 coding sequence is TGTGCCAGCACCCAGGGGAATTGGGGCTATGGCTACACCTTC. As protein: CASTQGNWGYGYTF. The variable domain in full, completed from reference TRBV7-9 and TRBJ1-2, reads DTGVSQNPRHKITKRGQNVTFRCDPISEHNRLYWYRQTLGQGPEFLTYFQNEAQLEKSRLLSDRFSAERPKGSFSTLEIQRTEQGDSAMYLCASTQGNWGYGYTFGSGTRLTVV.

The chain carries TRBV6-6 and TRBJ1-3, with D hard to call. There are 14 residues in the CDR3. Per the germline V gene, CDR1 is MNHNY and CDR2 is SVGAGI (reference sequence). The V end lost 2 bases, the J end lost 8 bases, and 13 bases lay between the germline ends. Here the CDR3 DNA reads TGTGCCAGCAGTTACGGGTCCTCCGGGGACACCATATATTTT. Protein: CASSYGSSGDTIYF.

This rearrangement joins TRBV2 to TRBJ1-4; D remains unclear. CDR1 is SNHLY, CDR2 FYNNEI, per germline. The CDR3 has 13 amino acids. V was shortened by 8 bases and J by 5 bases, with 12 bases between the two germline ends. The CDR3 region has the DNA TGTGCCAGCGGAGGGTGGGAAAATGAAAAACTGTTTTTT. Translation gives CASGGWENEKLFF.

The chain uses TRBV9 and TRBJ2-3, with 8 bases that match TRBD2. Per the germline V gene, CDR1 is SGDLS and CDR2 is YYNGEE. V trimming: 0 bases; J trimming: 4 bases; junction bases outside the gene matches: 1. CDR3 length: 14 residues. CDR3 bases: TGTGCCAGCAGCGTAGGACTAGCGTCAGATACGCAGTATTTT. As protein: CASSVGLASDTQYF. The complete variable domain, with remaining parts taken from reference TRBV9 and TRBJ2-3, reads DSGVTQTPKHLITATGQRVTLRCSPRSGDLSVYWYQQSLDQGLQFLIQYYNGEERAKGNILERFSAQQFPDLHSELNLSSLELGDSALYFCASSVGLASDTQYFGPGTRLTVL.

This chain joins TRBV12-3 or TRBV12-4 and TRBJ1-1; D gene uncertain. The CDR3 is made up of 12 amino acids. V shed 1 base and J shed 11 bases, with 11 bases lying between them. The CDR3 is CASSLEAPTAFF. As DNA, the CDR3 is TGTGCCAGCAGTTTAGAAGCCCCGACTGCTTTCTTT.

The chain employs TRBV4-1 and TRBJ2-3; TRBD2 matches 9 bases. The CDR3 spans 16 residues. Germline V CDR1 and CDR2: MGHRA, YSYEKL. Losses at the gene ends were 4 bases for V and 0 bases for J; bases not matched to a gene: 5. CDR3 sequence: CASSLELAGSTDTQYF. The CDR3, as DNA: TGCGCCAGCAGCCTCGAGCTAGCGGGGAGCACAGATACGCAGTATTTT.

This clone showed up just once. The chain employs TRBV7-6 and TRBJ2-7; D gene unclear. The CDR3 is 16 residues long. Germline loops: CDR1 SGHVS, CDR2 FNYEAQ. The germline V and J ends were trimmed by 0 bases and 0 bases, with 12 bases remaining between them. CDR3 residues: CASSLATAASSYEQYF. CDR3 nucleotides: TGTGCCAGCAGCTTAGCGACGGCGGCGAGCTCCTACGAGCAGTACTTC.

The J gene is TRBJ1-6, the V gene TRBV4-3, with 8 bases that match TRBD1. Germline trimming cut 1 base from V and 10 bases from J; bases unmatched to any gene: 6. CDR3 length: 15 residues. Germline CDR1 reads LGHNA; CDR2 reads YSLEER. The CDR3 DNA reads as TGCGCCAGCAGCCAAGTAGACAGGGGCGGCTCACCCCTCCACTTT. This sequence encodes CASSQVDRGGSPLHF.

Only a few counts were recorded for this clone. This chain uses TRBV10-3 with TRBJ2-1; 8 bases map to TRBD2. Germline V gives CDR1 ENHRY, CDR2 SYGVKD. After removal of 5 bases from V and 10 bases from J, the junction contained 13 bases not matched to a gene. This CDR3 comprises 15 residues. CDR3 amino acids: CAISNSGTQTGEQFF. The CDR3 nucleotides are TGTGCCATCAGTAATAGCGGGACTCAGACTGGGGAGCAGTTCTTC.

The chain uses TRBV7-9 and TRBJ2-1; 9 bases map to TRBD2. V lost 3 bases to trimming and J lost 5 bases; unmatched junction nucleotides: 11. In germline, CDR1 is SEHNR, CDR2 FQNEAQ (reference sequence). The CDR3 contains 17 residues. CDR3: CASSLGSGRMGNNEQFF. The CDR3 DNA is TGTGCCAGCAGCTTGGGCAGCGGGAGGATGGGAAACAATGAGCAGTTCTTC.

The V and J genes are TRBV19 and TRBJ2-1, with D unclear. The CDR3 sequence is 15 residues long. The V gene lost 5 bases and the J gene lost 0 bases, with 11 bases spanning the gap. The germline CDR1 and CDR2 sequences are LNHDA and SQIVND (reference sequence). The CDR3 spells CASSVGPSSYNEQFF. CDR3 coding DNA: TGTGCCAGTAGTGTTGGGCCGAGCTCCTACAATGAGCAGTTCTTC.

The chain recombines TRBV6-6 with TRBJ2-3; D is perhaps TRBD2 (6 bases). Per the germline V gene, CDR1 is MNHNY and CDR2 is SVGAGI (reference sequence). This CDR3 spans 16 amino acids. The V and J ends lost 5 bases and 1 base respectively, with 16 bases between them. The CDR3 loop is CASSPRAGLGTDTQYF. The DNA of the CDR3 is TGTGCCAGCAGTCCGAGGGCGGGGCTGGGCACAGATACGCAGTATTTT.

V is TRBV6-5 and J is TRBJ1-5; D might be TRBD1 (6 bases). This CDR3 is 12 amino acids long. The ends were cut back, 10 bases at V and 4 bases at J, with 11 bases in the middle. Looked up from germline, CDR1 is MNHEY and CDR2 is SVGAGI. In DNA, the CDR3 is TGTGCCACCCACAGGGAGAATCAGCCCCAGCATTTT. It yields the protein CATHRENQPQHF.

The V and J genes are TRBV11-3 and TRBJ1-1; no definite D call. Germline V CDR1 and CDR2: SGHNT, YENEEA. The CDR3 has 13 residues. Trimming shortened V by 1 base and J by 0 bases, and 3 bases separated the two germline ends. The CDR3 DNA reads TGTGCCAGCAGCTTAGCGGTGAACACTGAAGCTTTCTTT. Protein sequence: CASSLAVNTEAFF.

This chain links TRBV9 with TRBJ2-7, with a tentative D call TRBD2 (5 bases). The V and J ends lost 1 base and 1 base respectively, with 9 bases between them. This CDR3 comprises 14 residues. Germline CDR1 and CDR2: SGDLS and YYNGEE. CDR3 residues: CASSVQAGSYEQYF. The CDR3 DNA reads TGTGCCAGCAGCGTACAGGCGGGTTCCTACGAGCAGTACTTC. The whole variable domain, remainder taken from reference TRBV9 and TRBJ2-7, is DSGVTQTPKHLITATGQRVTLRCSPRSGDLSVYWYQQSLDQGLQFLIQYYNGEERAKGNILERFSAQQFPDLHSELNLSSLELGDSALYFCASSVQAGSYEQYFGPGTRLTVT.

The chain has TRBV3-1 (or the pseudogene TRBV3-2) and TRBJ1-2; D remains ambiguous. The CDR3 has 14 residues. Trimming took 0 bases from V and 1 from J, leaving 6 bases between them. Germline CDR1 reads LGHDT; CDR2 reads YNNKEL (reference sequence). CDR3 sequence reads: CASSQDHSNYGYTF. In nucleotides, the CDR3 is TGTGCCAGCAGCCAAGACCACAGTAACTATGGCTACACCTTC.

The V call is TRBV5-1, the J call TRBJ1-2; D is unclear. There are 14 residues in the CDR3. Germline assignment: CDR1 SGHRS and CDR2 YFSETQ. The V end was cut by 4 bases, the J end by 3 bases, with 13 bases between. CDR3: CASSTQTPHYGYTF. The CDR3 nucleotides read TGCGCCAGCAGCACCCAGACACCTCACTATGGCTACACCTTC.

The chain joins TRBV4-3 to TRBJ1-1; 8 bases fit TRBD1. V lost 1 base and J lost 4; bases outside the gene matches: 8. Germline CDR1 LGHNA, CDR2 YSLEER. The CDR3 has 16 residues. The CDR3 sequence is CASSQVGGQGATEAFF. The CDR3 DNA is TGCGCCAGCAGCCAAGTTGGGGGGCAGGGGGCCACTGAAGCTTTCTTT.

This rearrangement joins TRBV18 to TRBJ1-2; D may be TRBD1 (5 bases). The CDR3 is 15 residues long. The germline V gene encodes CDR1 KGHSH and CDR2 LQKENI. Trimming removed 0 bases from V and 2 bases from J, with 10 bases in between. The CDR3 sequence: CASSPPGLPNYGYTF. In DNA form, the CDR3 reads TGTGCCAGCTCACCACCGGGACTGCCCAACTATGGCTACACCTTC.

CDR3 in DNA: TGCGCCAGCAGTCTAGGTCTCAGGGGACCTTCTGGCTACACCTTC. It is translated as CASSLGLRGPSGYTF. This chain links TRBV10-2 with TRBJ1-2, with D tentatively TRBD1 (6 bases). Germline V lookup: CDR1 WSHSY, CDR2 SAAADI. There are 15 residues in the CDR3. V was trimmed by 5 bases and J by 7 bases, leaving 20 bases between them.

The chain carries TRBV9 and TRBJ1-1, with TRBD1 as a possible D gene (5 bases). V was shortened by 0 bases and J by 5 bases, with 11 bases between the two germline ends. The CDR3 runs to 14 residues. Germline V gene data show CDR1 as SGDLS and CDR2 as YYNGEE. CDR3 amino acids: CASSVGRGNTEAFF. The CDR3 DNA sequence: TGTGCCAGCAGCGTAGGAAGGGGAAATACTGAAGCTTTCTTT.

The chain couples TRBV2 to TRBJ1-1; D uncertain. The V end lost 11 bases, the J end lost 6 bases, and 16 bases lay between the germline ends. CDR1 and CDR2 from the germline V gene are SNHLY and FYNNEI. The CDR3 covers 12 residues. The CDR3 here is CAPRTGYAEAFF. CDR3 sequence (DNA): TGTGCCCCTCGCACGGGATACGCTGAAGCTTTCTTT.

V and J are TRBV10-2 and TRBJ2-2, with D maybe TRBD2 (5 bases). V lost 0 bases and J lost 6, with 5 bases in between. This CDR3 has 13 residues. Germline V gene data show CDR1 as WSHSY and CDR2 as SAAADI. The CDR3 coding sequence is TGCGCCAGCAGTGAGTCGAGGGCCGGGGAGCTGTTTTTT. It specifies CASSESRAGELFF.

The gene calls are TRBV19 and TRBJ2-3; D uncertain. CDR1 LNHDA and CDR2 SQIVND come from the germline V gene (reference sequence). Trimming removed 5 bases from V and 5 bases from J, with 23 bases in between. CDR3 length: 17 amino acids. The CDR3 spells CASSLRYRVPARDTQYF. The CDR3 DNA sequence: TGTGCCAGTAGTCTCAGATACCGGGTTCCCGCTAGAGATACGCAGTATTTT.

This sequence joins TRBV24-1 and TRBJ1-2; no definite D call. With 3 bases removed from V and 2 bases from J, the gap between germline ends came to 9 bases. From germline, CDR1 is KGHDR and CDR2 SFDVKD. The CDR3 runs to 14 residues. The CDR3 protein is CATSDAAGNYGYTF. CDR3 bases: TGTGCCACCAGTGATGCCGCAGGCAACTATGGCTACACCTTC.

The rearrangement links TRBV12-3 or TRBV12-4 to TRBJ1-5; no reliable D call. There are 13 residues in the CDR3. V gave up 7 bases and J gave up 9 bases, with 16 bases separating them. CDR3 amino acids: CASTDGLGRPQHF. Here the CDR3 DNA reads TGTGCCAGCACCGACGGACTCGGGAGGCCCCAGCATTTT.

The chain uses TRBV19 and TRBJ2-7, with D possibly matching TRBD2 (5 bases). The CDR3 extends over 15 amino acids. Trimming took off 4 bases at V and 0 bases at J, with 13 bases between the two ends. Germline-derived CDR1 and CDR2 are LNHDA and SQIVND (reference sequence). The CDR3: CASSKVRDASYEQYF. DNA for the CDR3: TGTGCCAGTAGTAAAGTTCGGGATGCCTCCTACGAGCAGTACTTC.

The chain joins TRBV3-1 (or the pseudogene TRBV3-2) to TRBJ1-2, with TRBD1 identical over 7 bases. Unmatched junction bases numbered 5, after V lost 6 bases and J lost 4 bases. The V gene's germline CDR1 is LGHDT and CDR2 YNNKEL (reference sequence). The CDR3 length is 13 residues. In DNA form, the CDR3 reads TGTGCCAGCAGTCAAAACAGGGGCTATGGCTACACCTTC. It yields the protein CASSQNRGYGYTF.